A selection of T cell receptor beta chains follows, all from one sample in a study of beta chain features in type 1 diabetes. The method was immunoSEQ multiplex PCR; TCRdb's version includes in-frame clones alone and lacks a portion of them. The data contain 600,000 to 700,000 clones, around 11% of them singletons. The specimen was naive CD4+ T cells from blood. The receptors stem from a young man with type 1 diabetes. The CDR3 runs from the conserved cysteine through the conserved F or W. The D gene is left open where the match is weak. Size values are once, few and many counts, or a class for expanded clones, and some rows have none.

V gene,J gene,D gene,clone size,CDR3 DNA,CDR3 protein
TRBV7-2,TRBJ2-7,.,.,TGTGCCAGCAGCTTAGCGCCCACAGTTATCGAGCAGTACTTC,CASSLAPTVIEQYF
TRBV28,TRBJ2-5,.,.,TGTGCCAGCACCATAGAGGAGACCCAGTACTTC,CASTIEETQYF
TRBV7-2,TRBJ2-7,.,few,TGTGCCAGCAGCTCCGGAGGTTTATCGAGGTACGAGCAGTACTTC,CASSSGGLSRYEQYF
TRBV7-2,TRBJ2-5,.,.,TGTGCCAGCAGCTTCGCAGGGGAAGAGACCCAGTACTTC,CASSFAGEETQYF
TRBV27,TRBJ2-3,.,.,TGTGCCAGCAGTACCTACCAGACGCAGTATTTT,CASSTYQTQYF
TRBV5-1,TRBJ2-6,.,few,TGCGCCAGCAGCTTGGCGGCGGCGCTTTGGCTTTCGGGGGCCAACGTCCTGACTTTC,CASSLAAALWLSGANVLTF
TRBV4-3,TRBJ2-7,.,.,TGCGCCAGCAGCCAAGAAGCCACAGCTACCTACGAGCAGTACTTC,CASSQEATATYEQYF
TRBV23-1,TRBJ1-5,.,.,TGCGCCAGCAGTCAATCGATTGACGTGTGGGCGATCTGGCAGCCCCAGCATTTT,CASSQSIDVWAIWQPQHF
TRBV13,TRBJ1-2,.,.,TGTGCCAGCAGCCAGGGGACATCTAACTATGGCTACACCTTC,CASSQGTSNYGYTF
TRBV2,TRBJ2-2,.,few,TGTGCCAGCAGTGACCTGGGTTGGGACACCGGGGAGCTGTTTTTT,CASSDLGWDTGELFF
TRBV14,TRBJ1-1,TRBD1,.,TGTGCCAGCAGCCAACTACCGATCGGACAGGGTAAGGCTGAAGCTTTCTTT,CASSQLPIGQGKAEAFF
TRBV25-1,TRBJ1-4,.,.,TGTGCCAGCAGTCCTACAGGGCAGTTGTCTGCAACTAATGAAAAACTGTTTTTT,CASSPTGQLSATNEKLFF
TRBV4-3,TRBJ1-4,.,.,TGCGCCAGCAGCCCCTCCGGGGGTCCTAGGGCTAATGAAAAACTGTTTTTT,CASSPSGGPRANEKLFF
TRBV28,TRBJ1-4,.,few,TGTGCCATCTCGAGGGGAGTCACGACTAATGAAAAACTGTTTTTT,CAISRGVTTNEKLFF
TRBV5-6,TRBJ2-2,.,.,TGTGCCAGCAGCTCCCCCCGGAGGTCAAACACCGGGGAGCTGTTTTTT,CASSSPRRSNTGELFF
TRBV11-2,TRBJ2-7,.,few,TGTGCCAGCAGCTTAGATCAGTACGAGCAGTACTTC,CASSLDQYEQYF
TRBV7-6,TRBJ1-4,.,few,TGTGCCAGCAGCCCCCTGTGGCCCTCCAATGAAAAACTGTTTTTT,CASSPLWPSNEKLFF
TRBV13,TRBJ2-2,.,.,TGTGCCAGCAGCTTAGGCCTCACCGGGGAGCTGTTTTTT,CASSLGLTGELFF
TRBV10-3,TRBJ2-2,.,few,TGTGCCATCAGTGAGTCGGCGGCTAGCGAGACCGTGCTCGGGGAGCTGTTTTTT,CAISESAASETVLGELFF
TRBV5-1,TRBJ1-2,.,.,TGCGCCAGCAGCTTGAGGGCCATGGAGAACTATGGCTACACCTTC,CASSLRAMENYGYTF
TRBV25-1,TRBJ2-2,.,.,TGTGCCAGCAGCGCTGAGGCAGACCCTCTGAACACCGGGGAGCTGTTTTTT,CASSAEADPLNTGELFF
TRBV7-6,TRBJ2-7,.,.,TGTGCCAGCAGCCCTCCGGGGACCACCTCACATGAGCAGTACTTC,CASSPPGTTSHEQYF
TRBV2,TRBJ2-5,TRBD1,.,TGTGCCAGCAGACAGGGGTTGGAGACCCAGTACTTC,CASRQGLETQYF
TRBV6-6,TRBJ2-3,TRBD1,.,TGTGCCAGCAGGGACAGGGGGAGCACAGATACGCAGTATTTT,CASRDRGSTDTQYF
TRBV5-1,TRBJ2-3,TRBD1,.,TGCGCCAGCAGCACCGACAGGGGGATAGATACGCAGTATTTT,CASSTDRGIDTQYF
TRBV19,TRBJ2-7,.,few,TGTGCCAGTAGTACCCTCCGGTCAGACTCCTACGTGGGGTACGAGCAGTACTTC,CASSTLRSDSYVGYEQYF
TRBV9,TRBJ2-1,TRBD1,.,TGTGCCAGCAGCGTAACGGACAGGTCCAACAATGAGCAGTTCTTC,CASSVTDRSNNEQFF
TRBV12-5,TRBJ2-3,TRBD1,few,TGTGCTAGTGGCTGGGACAGGGGGACAGATACGCAGTATTTT,CASGWDRGTDTQYF
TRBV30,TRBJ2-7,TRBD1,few,TGTGCCTGGAATACAGGGGGTTCCCACGAGCAGTACTTC,CAWNTGGSHEQYF
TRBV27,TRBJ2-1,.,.,TGTGCCAGCAGTTTATCGGGGAGTATGCAGGGTTTCAATGAGCAGTTCTTC,CASSLSGSMQGFNEQFF
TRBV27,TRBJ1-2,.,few,TGTGCCAGCAGTTTTTCGGGGGGCGTCTATGGCTACACCTTC,CASSFSGGVYGYTF
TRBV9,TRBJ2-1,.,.,TGTGCCAGCAGCGTAGTTTCCGGTAACAATGAGCAGTTCTTC,CASSVVSGNNEQFF
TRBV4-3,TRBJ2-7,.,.,TGCGCCAGCAGCCAGACCATAGAGGATTCCTACGAGCAGTACTTC,CASSQTIEDSYEQYF
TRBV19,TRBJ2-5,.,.,TGTGCCAGTAGTAAGACAGAGGCCGCGGAGACCCAGTACTTC,CASSKTEAAETQYF
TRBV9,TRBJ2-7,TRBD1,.,TGTGCCAGCAGCCAGGGACAGGGCGAAGAGCAGTACTTC,CASSQGQGEEQYF
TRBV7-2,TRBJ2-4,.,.,TGTGCCAGCAGCTTAACGGCAGAAAACATTCAGTACTTC,CASSLTAENIQYF
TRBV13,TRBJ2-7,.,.,TGTGCCAGCAGCAGGCAGGGCGTCTCCTACGAGCAGTACTTC,CASSRQGVSYEQYF
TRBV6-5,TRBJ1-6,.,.,TGTGCCACCTGGCCTCGAGGGAATTCACCCCTCCACTTT,CATWPRGNSPLHF
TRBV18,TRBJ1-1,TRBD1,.,TGTGCCAGCTCACTCGGACAGGGTCATGACACTGAAGCTTTCTTT,CASSLGQGHDTEAFF